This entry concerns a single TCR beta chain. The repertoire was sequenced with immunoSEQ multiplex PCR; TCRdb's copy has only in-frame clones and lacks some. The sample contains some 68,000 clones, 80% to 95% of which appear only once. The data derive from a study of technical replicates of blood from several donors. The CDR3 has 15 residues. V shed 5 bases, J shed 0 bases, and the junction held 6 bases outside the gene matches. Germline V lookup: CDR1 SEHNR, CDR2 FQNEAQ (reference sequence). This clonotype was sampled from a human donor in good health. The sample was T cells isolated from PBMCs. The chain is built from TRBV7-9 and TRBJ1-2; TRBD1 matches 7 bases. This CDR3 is CASSVVTGANYGYTF. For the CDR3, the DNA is TGTGCCAGCAGCGTAGTTACAGGGGCTAACTATGGCTACACCTTC.